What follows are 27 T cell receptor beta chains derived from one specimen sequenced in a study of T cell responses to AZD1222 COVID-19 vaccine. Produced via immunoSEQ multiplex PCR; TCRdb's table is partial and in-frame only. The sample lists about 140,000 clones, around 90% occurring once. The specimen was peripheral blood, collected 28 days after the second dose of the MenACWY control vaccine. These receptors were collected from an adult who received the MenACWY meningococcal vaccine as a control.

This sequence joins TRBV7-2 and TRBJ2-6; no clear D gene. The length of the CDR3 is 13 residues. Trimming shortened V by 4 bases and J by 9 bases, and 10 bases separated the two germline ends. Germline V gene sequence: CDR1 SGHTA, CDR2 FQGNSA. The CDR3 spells CASSSDTFNVLTF. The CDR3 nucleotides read TGTGCCAGCAGCTCTGACACCTTCAACGTCCTGACTTTC.

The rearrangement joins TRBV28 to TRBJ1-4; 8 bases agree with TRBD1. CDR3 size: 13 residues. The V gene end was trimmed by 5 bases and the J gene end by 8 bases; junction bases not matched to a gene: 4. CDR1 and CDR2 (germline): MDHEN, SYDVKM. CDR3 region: CASSRTGLEKLFF. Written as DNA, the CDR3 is TGTGCCAGCAGTAGGACAGGGCTCGAAAAACTGTTTTTT. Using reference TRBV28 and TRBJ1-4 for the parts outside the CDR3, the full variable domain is DVKVTQSSRYLVKRTGEKVFLECVQDMDHENMFWYRQDPGLGLRLIYFSYDVKMKEKGDIPEGYSVSREKKERFSLILESASTNQTSMYLCASSRTGLEKLFFGSGTQLSVL.

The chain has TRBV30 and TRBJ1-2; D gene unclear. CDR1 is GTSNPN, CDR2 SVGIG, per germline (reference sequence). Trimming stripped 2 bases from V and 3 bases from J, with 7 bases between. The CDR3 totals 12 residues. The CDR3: CAWSLAYYGYTF. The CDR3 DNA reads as TGTGCCTGGAGTTTGGCGTACTATGGCTACACCTTC.

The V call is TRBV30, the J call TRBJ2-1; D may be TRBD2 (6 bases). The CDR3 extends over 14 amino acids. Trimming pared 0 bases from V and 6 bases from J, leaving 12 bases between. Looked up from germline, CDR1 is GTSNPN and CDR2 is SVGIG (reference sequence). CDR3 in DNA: TGTGCCTGGAGTGTTGGGGGGTACACCAATGAGCAGTTCTTC. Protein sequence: CAWSVGGYTNEQFF.

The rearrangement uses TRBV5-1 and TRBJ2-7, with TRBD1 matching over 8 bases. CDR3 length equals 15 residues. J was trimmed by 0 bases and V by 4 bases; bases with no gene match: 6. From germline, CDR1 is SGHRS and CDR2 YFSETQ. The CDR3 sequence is CASSLGQGTSYEQYF. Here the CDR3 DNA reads TGCGCCAGCAGCCTCGGACAGGGAACCTCCTACGAGCAGTACTTC. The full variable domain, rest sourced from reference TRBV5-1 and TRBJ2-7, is KAGVTQTPRYLIKTRGQQVTLSCSPISGHRSVSWYQQTPGQGLQFLFEYFSETQRNKGNFPGRFSGRQFSNSRSEMNVSTLELGDSALYLCASSLGQGTSYEQYFGPGTRLTVT.

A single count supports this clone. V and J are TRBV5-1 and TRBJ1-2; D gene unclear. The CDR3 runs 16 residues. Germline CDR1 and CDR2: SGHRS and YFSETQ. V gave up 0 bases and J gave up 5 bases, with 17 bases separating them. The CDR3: CASSLGSSNRLYGYTF. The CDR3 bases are TGCGCCAGCAGCTTGGGGAGTTCGAACCGACTATATGGCTACACCTTC.

The CDR3 region has the DNA TGTGCCAGTATTACTATGACAGGGGACACAGATACGCAGTATTTT. Its protein is CASITMTGDTDTQYF. V gene TRBV28 combines with J gene TRBJ2-3; 8 nucleotides match TRBD1. V shed 9 bases, J shed 2 bases, and the junction held 10 bases outside the gene matches. The CDR3 extends over 15 amino acids. CDR1 is MDHEN, CDR2 SYDVKM, per germline.

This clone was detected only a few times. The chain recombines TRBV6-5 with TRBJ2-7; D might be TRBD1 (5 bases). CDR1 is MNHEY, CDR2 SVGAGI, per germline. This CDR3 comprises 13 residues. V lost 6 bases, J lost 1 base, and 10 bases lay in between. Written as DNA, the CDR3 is TGTGCCAGCAGGACAGTATCATCCTACGAGCAGTACTTC. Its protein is CASRTVSSYEQYF.

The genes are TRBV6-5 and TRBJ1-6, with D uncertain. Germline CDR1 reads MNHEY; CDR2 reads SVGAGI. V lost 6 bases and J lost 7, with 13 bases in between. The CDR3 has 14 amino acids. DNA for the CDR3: TGTGCCAGCAGGGCCGGGTGGAGGAATTCACCCCTCCACTTT. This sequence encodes CASRAGWRNSPLHF.

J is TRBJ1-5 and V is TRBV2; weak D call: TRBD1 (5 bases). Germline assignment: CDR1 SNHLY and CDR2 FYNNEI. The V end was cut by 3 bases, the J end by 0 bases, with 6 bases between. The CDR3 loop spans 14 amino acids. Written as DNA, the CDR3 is TGTGCCAGCAGTGACAGGGTTAGCAATCAGCCCCAGCATTTT. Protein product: CASSDRVSNQPQHF.

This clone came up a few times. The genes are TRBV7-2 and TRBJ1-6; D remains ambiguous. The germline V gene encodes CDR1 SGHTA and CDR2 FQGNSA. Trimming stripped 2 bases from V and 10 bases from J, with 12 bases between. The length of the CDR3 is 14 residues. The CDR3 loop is CASSLRAPGSPLHF. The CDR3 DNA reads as TGTGCCAGCAGCTTACGGGCCCCGGGGTCACCCCTCCACTTT.

The CDR3 nucleotides are TGTGCCTGGAGTCTCGGACAGGGCAGGACCGGGGAGCTGTTTTTT. As protein: CAWSLGQGRTGELFF. The rearrangement uses TRBV30 and TRBJ2-2; the match to TRBD1 covers 8 bases. Germline values: CDR1 GTSNPN, CDR2 SVGIG (reference sequence). The CDR3 consists of 15 residues. The junction had 7 bases not matched to a gene; V was cut back by 2 bases and J by 5 bases.

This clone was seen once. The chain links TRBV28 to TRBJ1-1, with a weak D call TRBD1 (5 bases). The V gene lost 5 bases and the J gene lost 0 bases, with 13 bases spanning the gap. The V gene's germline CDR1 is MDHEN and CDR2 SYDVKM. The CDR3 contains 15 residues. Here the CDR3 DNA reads TGTGCCAGCAGTACACCAGGGAAAATGAACACTGAAGCTTTCTTT. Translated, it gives CASSTPGKMNTEAFF.

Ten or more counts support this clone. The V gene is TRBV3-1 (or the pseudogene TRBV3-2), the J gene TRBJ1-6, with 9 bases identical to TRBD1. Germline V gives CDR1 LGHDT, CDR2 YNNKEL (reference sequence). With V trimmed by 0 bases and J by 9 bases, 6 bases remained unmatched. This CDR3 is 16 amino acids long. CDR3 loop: CASSQDRGQGTSPLHF. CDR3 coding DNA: TGTGCCAGCAGCCAAGACAGGGGACAGGGAACTTCACCCCTCCACTTT.

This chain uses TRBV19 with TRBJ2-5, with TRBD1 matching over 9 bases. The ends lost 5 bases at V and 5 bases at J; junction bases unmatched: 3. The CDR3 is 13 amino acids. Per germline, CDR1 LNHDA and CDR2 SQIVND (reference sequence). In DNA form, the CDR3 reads TGTGCCAGTAGTGGGACAGGGAGGGAGACCCAGTACTTC. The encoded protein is CASSGTGRETQYF.

CDR3 amino acids: CASSPMDRPNTEAFF. The CDR3 coding sequence is TGTGCCAGCAGCCCCATGGACAGGCCGAACACTGAAGCTTTCTTT. The chain couples TRBV5-6 to TRBJ1-1; 7 positions match TRBD1. After removal of 4 bases from V and 1 base from J, the junction contained 7 bases not matched to a gene. This CDR3 comprises 15 residues. Looked up from germline, CDR1 is SGHDT and CDR2 is YYEEEE.

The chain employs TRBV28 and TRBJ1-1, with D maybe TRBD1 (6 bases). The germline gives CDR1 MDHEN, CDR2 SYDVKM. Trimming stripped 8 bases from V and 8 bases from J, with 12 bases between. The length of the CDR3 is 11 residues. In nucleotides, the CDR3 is TGTGCCAGCCAATTAGGGACAGAAGCTTTCTTT. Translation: CASQLGTEAFF.

The CDR3, as DNA: TGTGCCAGCAGTGGGGGCGCGGGGCAGCCCCAGCATTTT. As protein: CASSGGAGQPQHF. This sequence joins TRBV25-1 and TRBJ1-5; possibly TRBD1 for D (5 bases). The CDR3 is 13 amino acids. Trimming left V 4 bases short and J 7 bases short, with 11 bases between. The germline V gene has CDR1 MGHDK and CDR2 SYGVNS.

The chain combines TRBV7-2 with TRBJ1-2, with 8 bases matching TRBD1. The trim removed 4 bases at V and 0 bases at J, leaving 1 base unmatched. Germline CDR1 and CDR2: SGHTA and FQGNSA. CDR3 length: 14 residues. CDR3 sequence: CASSSDRANYGYTF. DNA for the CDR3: TGTGCCAGCAGCTCGGACAGGGCTAACTATGGCTACACCTTC.

The CDR3 DNA sequence: TGTGCCAGTAGTATTCGTGGGGAGACCCAGTACTTC. Its translation is CASSIRGETQYF. The chain joins TRBV19 to TRBJ2-5; unclear D gene. V lost 3 bases and J 5 bases, leaving 7 bases between the germline ends. The CDR3 has 12 residues. CDR1 and CDR2 (germline): LNHDA, SQIVND (reference sequence).

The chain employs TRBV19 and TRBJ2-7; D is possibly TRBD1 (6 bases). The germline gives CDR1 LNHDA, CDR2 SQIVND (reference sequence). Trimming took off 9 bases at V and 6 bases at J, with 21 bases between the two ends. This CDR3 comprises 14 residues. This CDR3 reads CASQAQGIIGEQYF. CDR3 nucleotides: TGTGCCAGCCAAGCCCAGGGGATCATAGGCGAGCAGTACTTC.

CDR3 sequence reads: CASSFSGTNNEQFF. CDR3 coding DNA: TGTGCCAGCAGCTTCTCCGGGACTAACAATGAGCAGTTCTTC. The gene calls are TRBV7-2 and TRBJ2-1, with 7 bases matching TRBD2. Germline V gives CDR1 SGHTA, CDR2 FQGNSA. J gave up 5 bases and V 3 bases, and 4 bases lay outside the gene matches. The CDR3 consists of 14 residues.

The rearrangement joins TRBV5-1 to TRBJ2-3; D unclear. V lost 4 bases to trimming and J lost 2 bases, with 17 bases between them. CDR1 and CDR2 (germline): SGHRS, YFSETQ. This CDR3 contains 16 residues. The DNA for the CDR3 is TGCGCCAGCAGCCCGTCCGGGCCACGATACACAGATACGCAGTATTTT. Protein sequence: CASSPSGPRYTDTQYF.

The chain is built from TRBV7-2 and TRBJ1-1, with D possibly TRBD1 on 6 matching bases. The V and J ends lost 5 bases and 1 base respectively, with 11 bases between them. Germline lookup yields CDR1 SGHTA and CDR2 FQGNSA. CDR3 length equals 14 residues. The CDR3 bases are TGTGCCAGCAGCGGGGGGACACCGAACACTGAAGCTTTCTTT. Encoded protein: CASSGGTPNTEAFF.

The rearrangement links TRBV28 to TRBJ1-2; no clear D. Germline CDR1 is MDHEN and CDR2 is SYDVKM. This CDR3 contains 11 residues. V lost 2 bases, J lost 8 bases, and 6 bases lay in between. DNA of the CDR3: TGTGCCAGCAGTTTAGGCATAGGCTACACCTTC. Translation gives CASSLGIGYTF.

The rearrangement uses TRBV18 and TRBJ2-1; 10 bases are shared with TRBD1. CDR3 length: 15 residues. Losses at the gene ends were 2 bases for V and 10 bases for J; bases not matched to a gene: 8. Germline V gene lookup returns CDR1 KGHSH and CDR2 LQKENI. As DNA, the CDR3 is TGTGCCAGCTCACCAGAGGACAGGGGGGGATTCGAGCAGTTCTTC. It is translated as CASSPEDRGGFEQFF.

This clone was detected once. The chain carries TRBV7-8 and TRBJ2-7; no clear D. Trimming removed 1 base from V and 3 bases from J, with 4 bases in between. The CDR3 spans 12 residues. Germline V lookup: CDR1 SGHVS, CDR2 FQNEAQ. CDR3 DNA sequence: TGTGCCAGCAGCTTAGACGACTACGAGCAGTACTTC. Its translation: CASSLDDYEQYF.